The present T cell receptor beta chain was sequenced within a study of T-cell memory formation after mild COVID-19. Study-wide background: TCR clusters showed largely donor specificity. Study-wide points: Memory sampled before infection contained some responding clones, suggesting cross-reactive memory joined.

MiXCR was run by TCRdb on the 5' RACE reads, yielding one entry per CDR3 protein. The sample yields about 400,000 distinct CDR3 sequences, under 25% seen once. V lost 2 bases and J lost 5; bases outside the gene matches: 8. CDR1 DFQATT and CDR2 SNEGSKA come from the germline V gene (reference sequence). This CDR3 has 16 residues. This clonotype was detected only a few times. Its specificity is not known. The rearrangement links TRBV20-1 to TRBJ2-5; TRBD2 matches at 13 bases. The receptor was isolated from an adult woman who had mild COVID-19 (a few samples of this study predate the infection). Cell type and time point are not known. The material sequenced was PBMCs or a T cell subset sorted from them (not recorded which). The CDR3 coding sequence is TGCAGTGCTAGAACTCGGACTAGCGGGGGCGGGGAGACCCAGTACTTC. This codes for CSARTRTSGGGETQYF.